This TCR beta chain was sequenced during a study of shared clonotypes between healthy human individuals. This clone was detected once. Assay used: immunoSEQ multiplex PCR; TCRdb lists only in-frame clones, some missing. The table includes around 1.4 million clones, 98% to 99% detected once. The CDR3 consists of 12 residues. Germline-derived CDR1 and CDR2 are SGHAT and FQNNGV. V gave up 2 bases and J gave up 8 bases, with 7 bases separating them. Sequencing was done on a sample of naive CD4+ T cells sorted from blood. Subset meaning: CD45RA+ positively selected. The source is a man aged 25 to 45 in good health. The rearrangement links TRBV11-2 to TRBJ2-1; tentatively, D is TRBD1 or TRBD2 (5 bases each). The CDR3 loop is CASSLRGHEQFF. In nucleotides, the CDR3 is TGTGCCAGCAGCTTACGGGGCCATGAGCAGTTCTTC.